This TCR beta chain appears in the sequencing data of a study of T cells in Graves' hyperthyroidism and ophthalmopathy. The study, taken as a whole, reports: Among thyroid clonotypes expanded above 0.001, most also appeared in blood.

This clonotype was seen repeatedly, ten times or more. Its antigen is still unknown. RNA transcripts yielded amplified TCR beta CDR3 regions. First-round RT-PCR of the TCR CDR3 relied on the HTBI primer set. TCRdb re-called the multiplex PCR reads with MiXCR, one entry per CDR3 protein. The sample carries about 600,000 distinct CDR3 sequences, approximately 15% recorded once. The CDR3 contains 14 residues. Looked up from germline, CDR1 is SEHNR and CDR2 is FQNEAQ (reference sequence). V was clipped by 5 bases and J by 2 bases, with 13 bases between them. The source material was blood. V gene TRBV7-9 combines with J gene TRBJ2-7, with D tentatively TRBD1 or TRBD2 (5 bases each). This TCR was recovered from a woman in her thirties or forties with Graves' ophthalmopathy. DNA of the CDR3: TGTGCCAGCAGCGTAGGCCCGGGGCCCTACGAGCAGTACTTC. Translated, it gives CASSVGPGPYEQYF. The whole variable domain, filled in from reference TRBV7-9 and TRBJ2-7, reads DTGVSQNPRHKITKRGQNVTFRCDPISEHNRLYWYRQTLGQGPEFLTYFQNEAQLEKSRLLSDRFSAERPKGSFSTLEIQRTEQGDSAMYLCASSVGPGPYEQYFGPGTRLTVT.